The 31 T cell receptor beta chains below come from one sample, sequenced in a study of cytomegalovirus exposure and HLA in healthy donors. The PCR made use of 60 Vbeta and 13 Jbeta primers. The table came from immunoSEQ multiplex PCR; TCRdb's copy has only in-frame clones and leaves some out. The sample includes some 140,000 clones, roughly 73% of them seen just once. Sequencing was performed on PBMCs. The receptor source for this set is a woman in her thirties or forties in good health and CMV-seronegative.

V and J are TRBV7-2 and TRBJ2-2, with TRBD2 matching 9 bases. J gave up 0 bases and V 5 bases, and 10 bases lay outside the gene matches. Germline CDR1 and CDR2: SGHTA and FQGNSA. The CDR3 is 18 amino acids. The chain's CDR3 is CASSIPTSGLSNTGELFF. The CDR3, as DNA: TGTGCCAGCAGCATCCCGACTAGCGGATTATCGAACACCGGGGAGCTGTTTTTT.

In its sample, this clone was seen a few times. The chain combines TRBV4-1 with TRBJ1-1, with TRBD1 matching 7 bases. The V gene end was trimmed by 4 bases and the J gene end by 2 bases; junction bases not matched to a gene: 7. The CDR3 has 15 amino acids. CDR1 is MGHRA and CDR2 is YSYEKL in the germline V gene. The CDR3 reads CASSLSGTVNTEAFF. CDR3 nucleotide sequence: TGCGCCAGCAGCCTATCCGGGACAGTTAACACTGAAGCTTTCTTT.

This chain uses TRBV7-9 with TRBJ2-6; no clear D. V gave up 7 bases and J gave up 3 bases, with 19 bases separating them. The germline gives CDR1 SEHNR, CDR2 FQNEAQ (reference sequence). The CDR3 loop spans 17 amino acids. CDR3 bases: TGTGCCAGCATCTCGGTAGAGGATACCTATGGGGCCAACGTCCTGACTTTC. This encodes CASISVEDTYGANVLTF.

V usage is TRBV7-2 and J usage is TRBJ2-2, with 7 positions matching TRBD2. V was pared by 5 bases and J by 0 bases, with 3 bases of the junction left unmatched. This CDR3 has 15 residues. The germline gives CDR1 SGHTA, CDR2 FQGNSA. CDR3 protein: CASSQGLPNTGELFF. The CDR3 DNA follows: TGTGCCAGCAGCCAGGGACTACCGAACACCGGGGAGCTGTTTTTT.

This clone turned up a few times. The genes are TRBV9 and TRBJ2-5; 9 bases are shared with TRBD1. With the DNA end fitting TRBJ2-7 better, the J assignment may be wrong. The CDR3 extends over 15 amino acids. Looked up from germline, CDR1 is SGDLS and CDR2 is YYNGEE. CDR3 in DNA: TGTGCCAGCAGCGTAGAGGGACAGGGAGCCTACGAGCAGTACTTC. This codes for CASSVEGQGAYEQYF.

The chain couples TRBV19 to TRBJ1-6; TRBD1 matches at 7 bases. This CDR3 has 16 residues. V dropped 6 bases and J dropped 0; count of bases not matched to a gene: 5. Germline CDR1 LNHDA, CDR2 SQIVND (reference sequence). The CDR3 region is CASSATGSSYNSPLHF. CDR3 coding DNA: TGTGCCAGTAGCGCGACAGGGAGCTCCTATAATTCACCCCTCCACTTT.

Concerning this clone itself: Its ends do not fully match the called genes, so a read error is possible. This chain connects TRBV4-2 to TRBJ2-3; D perhaps matches TRBD2 (6 bases). This CDR3 has 17 amino acids. Germline values: CDR1 LGHNA, CDR2 YNFKEQ. CDR3 loop: CASSLGSGGASIDTQYF. CDR3 coding DNA: TGTGCCAGCAGCCTTGGGTCCGGGGGTGCTAGCATAGATACGCAGTATTTT.

This clone was recorded once. J is TRBJ2-3 and V is TRBV7-8; possibly TRBD2 for D (5 bases). The germline CDR1 and CDR2 sequences are SGHVS and FQNEAQ. The CDR3 length is 13 residues. Trimming took 4 bases from V and 3 from J, leaving 8 bases between them. CDR3 coding DNA: TGTGCCAGCAGCTCCGGGGAGACAGATACGCAGTATTTT. Its translation is CASSSGETDTQYF.

The V and J genes are TRBV29-1 and TRBJ2-5, with TRBD1 matching over 7 bases. V trimming: 6 bases; J trimming: 5 bases; junction bases outside the gene matches: 9. Germline V gene sequence: CDR1 SQVTM, CDR2 ANQGSEA. The CDR3 extends over 13 amino acids. The chain's CDR3 is CSVLGQAGETQYF. CDR3 DNA: TGCAGCGTCCTCGGACAGGCGGGCGAGACCCAGTACTTC.

Note on this clone: The junction does not match germline at one end; this may be a read error. This chain connects TRBV7-9 to TRBJ1-2, with D possibly matching TRBD1 (5 bases). Germline-derived CDR1 and CDR2 are SEHNR and FQNEAQ (reference sequence). This CDR3 has 15 residues. The CDR3 is CSSSSPSIRAGGYTF. In nucleotides, the CDR3 is TGTTCCAGCAGCTCCCCCTCTATCAGGGCTGGAGGCTACACCTTC.

The chain is built from TRBV27 and TRBJ2-1; D is uncertain. V was clipped by 6 bases and J by 15 bases, with 21 bases between them. The length of the CDR3 is 13 residues. Germline V gene data show CDR1 as MNHEY and CDR2 as SMNVEV (reference sequence). The DNA for the CDR3 is TGTGCCAGCAGCCCGACTGAAAACCACCCGTGGTTCTTC. Residues: CASSPTENHPWFF.

This clone has a handful of counts. This rearrangement joins TRBV4-1 to TRBJ1-1; D is ambiguous. The V and J ends lost 2 bases and 0 bases respectively, with 4 bases between them. CDR1 is MGHRA and CDR2 is YSYEKL in the germline V gene. The CDR3 runs to 13 residues. The CDR3 bases are TGCGCCAGCAGCCAAAACATGAACACTGAAGCTTTCTTT. Translation gives CASSQNMNTEAFF.

The chain employs TRBV29-1 and TRBJ1-1; 7 nucleotides agree with TRBD1. Germline assignment: CDR1 SQVTM and CDR2 ANQGSEA. Unmatched junction bases numbered 6, after V lost 3 bases and J lost 5 bases. This CDR3 comprises 13 residues. The CDR3 is CSVDQGVETEAFF. CDR3 nucleotides: TGCAGCGTTGACCAGGGGGTGGAGACTGAAGCTTTCTTT.

The J gene is TRBJ2-1, the V gene TRBV27, with a tentative D call TRBD2 (6 bases). Trimming took off 7 bases at V and 4 bases at J, with 14 bases between the two ends. Germline V gene data show CDR1 as MNHEY and CDR2 as SMNVEV (reference sequence). The CDR3 is made up of 14 amino acids. CDR3 DNA: TGTGCCAGCACTTCGGCGGGACTTTACAATGAGCAGTTCTTC. Translation gives CASTSAGLYNEQFF.

This sequence joins TRBV19 and TRBJ1-5; D unresolved. Germline CDR1 and CDR2: LNHDA and SQIVND (reference sequence). The CDR3 is 15 residues long. Trimming left V 1 base short and J 1 base short, with 8 bases between. As DNA, the CDR3 is TGTGCCAGTAGTATAGCCGGGGAGAGCAATCAGCCCCAGCATTTT. Its protein product is CASSIAGESNQPQHF.

This chain joins TRBV5-4 and TRBJ2-7; possibly TRBD1 for D (6 bases). This CDR3 has 13 amino acids. The V gene's germline CDR1 is SGHNT and CDR2 YYREEE (reference sequence). Trimming removed 4 bases at V and 1 base at J, with 9 bases between. The CDR3 DNA sequence: TGTGCCAGCAGCCCGGACAGTTCCTACGAGCAGTACTTC. This translates into CASSPDSSYEQYF.

This clone was detected ten times or more. V usage is TRBV9 and J usage is TRBJ2-1; 10 bases are shared with TRBD1. This CDR3 region has 15 residues. After removal of 3 bases from V and 12 bases from J, the junction contained 12 bases not matched to a gene. Germline V CDR1 and CDR2: SGDLS, YYNGEE. For the CDR3, the DNA is TGTGCCAGCAGCGCAAAACTGACAGGGGGCGAGGGGCAGTTCTTC. It encodes CASSAKLTGGEGQFF.

The chain links TRBV18 to TRBJ1-3; no clear D gene. Germline V CDR1 and CDR2: KGHSH, LQKENI. With 6 bases removed from V and 0 bases from J, the gap between germline ends came to 9 bases. The CDR3 is 14 residues long. The CDR3 nucleotides read TGTGCCAGCTCCTACGAGATCTCTGGAAACACCATATATTTT. Amino acid sequence: CASSYEISGNTIYF. The whole variable domain, remainder taken from reference TRBV18 and TRBJ1-3, is NAGVMQNPRHLVRRRGQEARLRCSPMKGHSHVYWYRQLPEEGLKFMVYLQKENIIDESGMPKERFSAEFPKEGPSILRIQQVVRGDSAAYFCASSYEISGNTIYFGEGSWLTVV.

V is TRBV6-6 and J is TRBJ1-3; no clear D gene. Germline V lookup: CDR1 MNHNY, CDR2 SVGAGI (reference sequence). The CDR3 covers 14 residues. V lost 6 bases, J lost 2 bases, and 11 bases lay in between. The CDR3 coding sequence is TGTGCCAGCAGACAAGAAAACGCTGGAAACACCATATATTTT. Translation: CASRQENAGNTIYF.

This chain connects TRBV19 to TRBJ1-1; maybe TRBD1 (5 bases). This CDR3 has 15 amino acids. CDR1 and CDR2 (germline): LNHDA, SQIVND (reference sequence). The V gene lost 0 bases and the J gene lost 2 bases, with 10 bases spanning the gap. CDR3 DNA: TGTGCCAGTAGTATAGACTCGGACACTAACACTGAAGCTTTCTTT. This gives the protein CASSIDSDTNTEAFF. Complete variable domain (other parts from reference TRBV19 and TRBJ1-1): DGGITQSPKYLFRKEGQNVTLSCEQNLNHDAMYWYRQDPGQGLRLIYYSQIVNDFQKGDIAEGYSVSREKKESFPLTVTSAQKNPTAFYLCASSIDSDTNTEAFFGQGTRLTVV.

The rearrangement joins TRBV11-2 to TRBJ1-1; the D is unclear. Trimming cost V 8 bases and J 0 bases, with 10 bases left between them. This CDR3 region has 13 residues. Per germline, CDR1 SGHAT and CDR2 FQNNGV. The CDR3 loop reads CASYLGMNTEAFF. CDR3 bases: TGTGCCAGCTACTTGGGCATGAACACTGAAGCTTTCTTT.

The chain has TRBV7-9 and TRBJ2-7, with 8 nucleotides matching TRBD1. CDR1 is SEHNR and CDR2 is FQNEAQ in the germline V gene (reference sequence). The CDR3 contains 14 residues. V dropped 5 bases and J dropped 9; count of bases not matched to a gene: 12. The DNA of the CDR3 is TGTGCCAGCAGCCACGGACAGGGAGGTGATGTGCAGTACGTC. Its translation is CASSHGQGGDVQYV.

This rearrangement joins TRBV14 to TRBJ1-2; TRBD1 matches 9 bases. Unmatched junction bases numbered 3, after V lost 1 base and J lost 3 bases. The CDR3 consists of 15 residues. Germline loops: CDR1 SGHDN, CDR2 FVKESK. CDR3 in amino acids: CASSQAGQGYYGYTF. In DNA form, the CDR3 reads TGTGCCAGCAGCCAAGCGGGACAGGGATACTATGGCTACACCTTC. The full variable domain, completed using reference TRBV14 and TRBJ1-2, is EAGVTQFPSHSVIEKGQTVTLRCDPISGHDNLYWYRRVMGKEIKFLLHFVKESKQDESGMPNNRFLAERTGGTYSTLKVQPAELEDSGVYFCASSQAGQGYYGYTFGSGTRLTVV.

The V and J genes are TRBV5-4 and TRBJ1-5; D is unclear. CDR1 is SGHNT, CDR2 YYREEE, per germline (reference sequence). The CDR3 is made up of 15 amino acids. V shed 3 bases and J shed 0 bases, with 10 bases lying between them. For the CDR3, the DNA is TGTGCCAGCAGCTCCACACTACCTAGCAATCAGCCCCAGCATTTT. Its protein is CASSSTLPSNQPQHF.

The chain combines TRBV27 with TRBJ1-2, with a possible D match to TRBD1 (5 bases). The CDR3 has 14 residues. The V and J ends lost 1 base and 8 bases respectively, with 14 bases between them. CDR1 MNHEY and CDR2 SMNVEV come from the germline V gene (reference sequence). The CDR3 reads CASSLFARVGGYTF. The CDR3 coding sequence is TGTGCCAGCAGTTTATTCGCCAGGGTGGGAGGCTACACCTTC.

This clone was seen a handful of times. This chain uses TRBV11-2 with TRBJ2-1; D gene ambiguous. The germline V gene has CDR1 SGHAT and CDR2 FQNNGV. The CDR3 runs to 15 residues. Trimming stripped 4 bases from V and 6 bases from J, with 16 bases between. In nucleotides, the CDR3 is TGTGCCAGCAGCTCTCCTATCCGCCGATCCAATGAGCAGTTCTTC. Its translation: CASSSPIRRSNEQFF.

This clone was observed a few times. The rearrangement uses TRBV11-3 and TRBJ1-2, with 8 bases identical to TRBD1. V dropped 0 bases and J dropped 7; count of bases not matched to a gene: 4. The CDR3 sequence is 14 residues long. Germline lookup yields CDR1 SGHNT and CDR2 YENEEA. The CDR3 bases are TGTGCCAGCAGCTTAGATGACGACAGGGGTGGCTACACCTTC. It yields the protein CASSLDDDRGGYTF.

The chain recombines TRBV6-1 with TRBJ1-2, with D possibly matching TRBD1 (6 bases). The V end lost 3 bases, the J end lost 6 bases, and 11 bases lay between the germline ends. The CDR3 length is 13 residues. Germline values: CDR1 MNHNS, CDR2 SASEGT. The CDR3 spells CASSDNRVDGYTF. The CDR3 DNA follows: TGTGCCAGCAGTGATAACAGGGTTGATGGCTACACCTTC.

The rearrangement links TRBV7-3 to TRBJ2-5, with D possibly being TRBD1 (5 bases). Per germline, CDR1 SGHTA and CDR2 FQGTGA. This CDR3 contains 15 residues. The V end was cut by 5 bases, the J end by 2 bases, with 15 bases between. This CDR3 is CASSANQGKQETQYF. The DNA of the CDR3 is TGTGCCAGCAGCGCGAACCAGGGTAAACAAGAGACCCAGTACTTC.

A few counts support this clone. V gene TRBV5-6 combines with J gene TRBJ2-7; the match to TRBD1 covers 9 bases. V lost 4 bases and J lost 5; bases outside the gene matches: 13. There are 16 residues in the CDR3. In germline, CDR1 is SGHDT, CDR2 YYEEEE. CDR3 DNA: TGTGCCAGCAGCGCAAGAACAGGGGGCGCGTATAACGAGCAGTACGTC. It specifies CASSARTGGAYNEQYV.

The CDR3 sequence is CASKTGVSNQPQHF. The DNA for the CDR3 is TGTGCCAGCAAAACGGGGGTTAGCAATCAGCCCCAGCATTTT. The rearrangement links TRBV2 to TRBJ1-5; D is perhaps TRBD1 (5 bases). The ends were cut back, 7 bases at V and 0 bases at J, with 10 bases in the middle. The CDR3 is 14 residues long. Germline V gene lookup returns CDR1 SNHLY and CDR2 FYNNEI. The full variable domain, completed using reference TRBV2 and TRBJ1-5, is EPEVTQTPSHQVTQMGQEVILRCVPISNHLYFYWYRQILGQKVEFLVSFYNNEISEKSEIFDDQFSVERPDGSNFTLKIRSTKLEDSAMYFCASKTGVSNQPQHFGDGTRLSIL.